This T cell receptor (beta chain) emerged from a study of shared clonotypes between healthy human individuals. Naive CD8 isolation took CD45RO-negative cells positively selected for CCR7 and excluded terminally differentiated effector memory CD45RA+ cells. There are 15 residues in the CDR3. Germline V gene data show CDR1 as MNHNS and CDR2 as SASEGT. V was clipped by 3 bases and J by 4 bases; unmatched bases: 4. Genomic DNA belonging to each subset was distributed in equal measure over several immunoSEQ plates. Method: immunoSEQ multiplex PCR; TCRdb's copy keeps in-frame clones and lacks some. The sample holds 1.5 million to 2.5 million clones; less than 95% are singletons and the top ten take 1.2%.

The chain couples TRBV6-1 to TRBJ2-2; 8 nucleotides match TRBD1. Sequencing used naive CD8+ T cells sorted from blood. The source is a man between 18 and 29 years old in good health. The CDR3 bases are TGTGCCAGCAGTGAGCCGGGACAGGCCACCGGGGAGCTGTTTTTT. Translation gives CASSEPGQATGELFF.